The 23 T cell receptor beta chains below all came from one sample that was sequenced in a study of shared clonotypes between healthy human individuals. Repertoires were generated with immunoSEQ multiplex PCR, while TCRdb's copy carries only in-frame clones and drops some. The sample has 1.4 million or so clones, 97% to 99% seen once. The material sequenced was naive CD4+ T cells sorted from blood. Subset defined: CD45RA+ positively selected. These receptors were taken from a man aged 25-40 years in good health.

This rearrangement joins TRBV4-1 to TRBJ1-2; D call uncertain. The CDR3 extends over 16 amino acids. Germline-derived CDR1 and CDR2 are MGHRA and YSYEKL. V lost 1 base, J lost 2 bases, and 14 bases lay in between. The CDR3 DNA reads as TGCGCCAGCAGCCAAGTTTCTACAGCTCCCAACTATGGCTACACCTTC. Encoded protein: CASSQVSTAPNYGYTF.

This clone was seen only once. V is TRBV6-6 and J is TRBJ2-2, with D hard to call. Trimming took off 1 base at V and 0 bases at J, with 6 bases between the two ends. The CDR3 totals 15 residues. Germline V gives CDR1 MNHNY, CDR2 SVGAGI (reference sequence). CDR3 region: CASSYLNANTGELFF. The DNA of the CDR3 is TGTGCCAGCAGTTACTTGAACGCGAACACCGGGGAGCTGTTTTTT.

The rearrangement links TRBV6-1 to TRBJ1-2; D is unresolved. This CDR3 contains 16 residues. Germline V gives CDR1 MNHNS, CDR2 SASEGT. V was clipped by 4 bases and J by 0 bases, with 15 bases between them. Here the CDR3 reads CASSVWTLKPNYGYTF. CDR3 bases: TGTGCCAGCAGTGTGTGGACCCTGAAGCCTAACTATGGCTACACCTTC.

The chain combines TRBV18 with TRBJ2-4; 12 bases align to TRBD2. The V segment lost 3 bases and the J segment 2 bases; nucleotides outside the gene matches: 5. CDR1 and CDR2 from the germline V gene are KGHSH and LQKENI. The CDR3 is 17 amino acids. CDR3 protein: CASSPTTSGSTKNIQYF. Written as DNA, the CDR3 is TGTGCCAGCTCACCTACGACTAGCGGGAGTACCAAAAACATTCAGTACTTC.

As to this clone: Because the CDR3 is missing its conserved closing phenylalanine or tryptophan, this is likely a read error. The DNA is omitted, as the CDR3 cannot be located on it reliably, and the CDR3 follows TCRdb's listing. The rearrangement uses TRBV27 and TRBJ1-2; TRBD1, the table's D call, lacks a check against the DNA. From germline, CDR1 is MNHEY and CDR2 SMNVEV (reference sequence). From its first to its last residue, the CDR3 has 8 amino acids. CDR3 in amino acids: CASSQGRV.

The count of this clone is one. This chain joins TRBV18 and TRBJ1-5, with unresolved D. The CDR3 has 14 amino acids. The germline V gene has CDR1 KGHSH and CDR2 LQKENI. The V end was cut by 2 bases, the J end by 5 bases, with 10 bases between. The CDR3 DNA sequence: TGTGCCAGCTCACCAAGCCCTTGGGATCAGCCCCAGCATTTT. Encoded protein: CASSPSPWDQPQHF.

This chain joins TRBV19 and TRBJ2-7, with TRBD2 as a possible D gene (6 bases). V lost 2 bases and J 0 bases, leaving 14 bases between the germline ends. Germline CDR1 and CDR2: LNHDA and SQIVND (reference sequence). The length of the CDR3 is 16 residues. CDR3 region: CASSIRDWGGSYEQYF. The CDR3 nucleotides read TGTGCCAGTAGTATACGGGACTGGGGAGGCTCCTACGAGCAGTACTTC.

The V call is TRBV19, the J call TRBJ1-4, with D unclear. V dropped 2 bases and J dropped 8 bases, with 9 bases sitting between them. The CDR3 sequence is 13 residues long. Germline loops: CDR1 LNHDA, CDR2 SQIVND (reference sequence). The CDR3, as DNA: TGTGCCAGTAGTATATTCGCTGGAGAAAAACTGTTTTTT. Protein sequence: CASSIFAGEKLFF.

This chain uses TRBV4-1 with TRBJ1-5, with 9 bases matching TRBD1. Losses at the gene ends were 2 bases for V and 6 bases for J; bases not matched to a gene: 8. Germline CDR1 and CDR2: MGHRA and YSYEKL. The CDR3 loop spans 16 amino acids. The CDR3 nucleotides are TGCGCCAGCAGCCAAACGGTACAGGGGGCTAGTCAGCCCCAGCATTTT. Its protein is CASSQTVQGASQPQHF.

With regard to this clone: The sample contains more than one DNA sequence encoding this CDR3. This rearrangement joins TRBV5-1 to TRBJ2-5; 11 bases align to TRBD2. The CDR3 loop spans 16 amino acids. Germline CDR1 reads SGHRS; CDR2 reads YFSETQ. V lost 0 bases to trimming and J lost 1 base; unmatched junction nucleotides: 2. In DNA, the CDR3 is TGCGCCAGCAGCTTGGCCGGGACTAGCGGCCAAGAGACCCAGTACTTC. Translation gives CASSLAGTSGQETQYF.

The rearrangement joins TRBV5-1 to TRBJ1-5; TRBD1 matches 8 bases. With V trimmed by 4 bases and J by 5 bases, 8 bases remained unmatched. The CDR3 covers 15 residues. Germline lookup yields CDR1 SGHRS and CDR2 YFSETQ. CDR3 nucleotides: TGCGCCAGCAGCCTGACAGGGGACTGGGATCAGCCCCAGCATTTT. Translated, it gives CASSLTGDWDQPQHF.

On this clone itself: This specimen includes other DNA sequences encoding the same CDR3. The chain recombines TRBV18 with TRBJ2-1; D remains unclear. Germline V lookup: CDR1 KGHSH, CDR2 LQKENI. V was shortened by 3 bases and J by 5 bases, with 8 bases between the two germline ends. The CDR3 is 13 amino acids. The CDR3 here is CASSPSADNEQFF. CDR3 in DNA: TGTGCCAGCTCACCTTCCGCGGACAATGAGCAGTTCTTC.

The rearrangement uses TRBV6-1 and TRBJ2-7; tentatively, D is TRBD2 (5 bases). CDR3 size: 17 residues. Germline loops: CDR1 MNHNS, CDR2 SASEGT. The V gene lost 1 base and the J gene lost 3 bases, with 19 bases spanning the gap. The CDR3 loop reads CASSEGPGSQRIYEQYF. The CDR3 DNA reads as TGTGCCAGCAGTGAAGGGCCGGGAAGCCAAAGGATCTACGAGCAGTACTTC.

CDR3 in amino acids: CASSFEGNYGYTF. CDR3 in DNA: TGTGCCAGCAGTTTTGAGGGGAACTATGGCTACACCTTC. J is TRBJ1-2 and V is TRBV27; possibly TRBD1 for D (5 bases). This CDR3 region has 13 residues. Germline values: CDR1 MNHEY, CDR2 SMNVEV (reference sequence). V was clipped by 3 bases and J by 2 bases, with 7 bases between them.

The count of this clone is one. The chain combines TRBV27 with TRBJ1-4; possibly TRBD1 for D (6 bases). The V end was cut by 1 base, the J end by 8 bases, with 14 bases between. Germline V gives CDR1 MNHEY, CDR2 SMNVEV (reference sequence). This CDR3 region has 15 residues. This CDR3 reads CASSLYWDTEEKLFF. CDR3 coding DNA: TGTGCCAGCAGTTTATATTGGGACACCGAGGAAAAACTGTTTTTT.

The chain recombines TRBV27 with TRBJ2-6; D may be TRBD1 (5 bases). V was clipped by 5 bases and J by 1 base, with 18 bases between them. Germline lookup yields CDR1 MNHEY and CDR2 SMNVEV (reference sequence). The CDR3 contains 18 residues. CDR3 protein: CASSRSGLRKSGANVLTF. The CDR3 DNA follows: TGTGCCAGCAGTAGATCAGGGCTGAGGAAGTCTGGGGCCAACGTCCTGACTTTC.

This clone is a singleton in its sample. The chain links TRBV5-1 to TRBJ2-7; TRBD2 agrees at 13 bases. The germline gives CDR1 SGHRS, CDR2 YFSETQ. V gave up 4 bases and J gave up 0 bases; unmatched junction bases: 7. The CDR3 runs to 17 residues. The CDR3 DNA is TGCGCCAGCAGCGGCGGGGGGACTAGCGGGAACTCCTACGAGCAGTACTTC. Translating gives CASSGGGTSGNSYEQYF.

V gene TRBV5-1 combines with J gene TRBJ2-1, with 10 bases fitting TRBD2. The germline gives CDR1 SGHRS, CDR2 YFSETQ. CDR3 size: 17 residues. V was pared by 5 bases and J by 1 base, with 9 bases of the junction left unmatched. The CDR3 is CASRRLAGAGSYNEQFF. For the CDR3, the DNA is TGCGCCAGCAGGCGGCTAGCGGGAGCGGGTTCCTACAATGAGCAGTTCTTC.

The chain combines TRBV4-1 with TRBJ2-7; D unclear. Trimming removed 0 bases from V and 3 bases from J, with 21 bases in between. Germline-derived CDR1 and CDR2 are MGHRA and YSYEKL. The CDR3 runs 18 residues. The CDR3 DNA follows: TGCGCCAGCAGCCAAGATCCAGGTCGATTGGGGTCGCACTACGAGCAGTACTTC. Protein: CASSQDPGRLGSHYEQYF.

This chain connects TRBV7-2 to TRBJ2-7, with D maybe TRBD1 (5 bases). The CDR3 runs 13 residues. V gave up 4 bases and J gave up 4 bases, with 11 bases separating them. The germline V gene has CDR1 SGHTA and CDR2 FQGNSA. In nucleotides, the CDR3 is TGTGCCAGCAGCTCTCCAGGGTGGTACGAGCAGTACTTC. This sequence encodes CASSSPGWYEQYF.

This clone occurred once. CDR3 bases: TGTGCCACCAGCAGAGAGCCACTTGCGGGAGCATCCTACAATGAGCAGTTCTTC. This codes for CATSREPLAGASYNEQFF. The chain carries TRBV15 and TRBJ2-1; 7 bases line up with TRBD2. The junction had 9 bases not matched to a gene; V was cut back by 0 bases and J by 1 base. The CDR3 extends over 18 amino acids. Germline values: CDR1 LNHNV, CDR2 YYDKDF (reference sequence).

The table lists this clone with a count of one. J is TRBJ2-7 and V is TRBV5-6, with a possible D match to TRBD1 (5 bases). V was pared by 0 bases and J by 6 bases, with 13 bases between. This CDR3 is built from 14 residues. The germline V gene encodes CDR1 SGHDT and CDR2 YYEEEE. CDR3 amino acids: CASSLVGRVSEQYF. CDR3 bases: TGTGCCAGCAGCTTGGTGGGCAGGGTAAGCGAGCAGTACTTC.

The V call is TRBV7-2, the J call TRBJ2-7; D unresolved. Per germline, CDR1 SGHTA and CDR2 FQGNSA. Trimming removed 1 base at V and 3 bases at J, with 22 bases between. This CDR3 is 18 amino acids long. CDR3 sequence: CASSLGISRAAFRYEQYF. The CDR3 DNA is TGTGCCAGCAGCTTAGGCATCTCTAGGGCCGCGTTCCGCTACGAGCAGTACTTC.